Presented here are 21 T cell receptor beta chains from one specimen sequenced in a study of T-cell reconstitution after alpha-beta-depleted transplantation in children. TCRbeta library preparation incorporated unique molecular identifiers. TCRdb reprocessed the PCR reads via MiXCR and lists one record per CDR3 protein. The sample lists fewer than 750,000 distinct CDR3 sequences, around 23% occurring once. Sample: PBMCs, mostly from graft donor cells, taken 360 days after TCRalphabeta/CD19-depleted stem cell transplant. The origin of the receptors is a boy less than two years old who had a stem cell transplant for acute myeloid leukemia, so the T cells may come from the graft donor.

The CDR3 nucleotides are TGTGCCAGCAGTGAACTTATAGGGCAAGAGACCCAGTACTTC. It encodes CASSELIGQETQYF. This chain links TRBV25-1 with TRBJ2-5, with D hard to call. The germline V gene encodes CDR1 MGHDK and CDR2 SYGVNS. CDR3 length: 14 residues. Trimming took 2 bases from V and 2 from J, leaving 9 bases between them.

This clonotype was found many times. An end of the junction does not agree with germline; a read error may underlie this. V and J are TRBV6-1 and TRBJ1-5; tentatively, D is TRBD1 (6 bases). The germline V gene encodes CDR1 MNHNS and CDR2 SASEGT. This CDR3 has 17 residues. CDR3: CASSVGARVGSNQPQHF. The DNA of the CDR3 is TGTGCCAGTAGTGTGGGGGCCCGCGTAGGCAGCAATCAGCCCCAGCATTTT.

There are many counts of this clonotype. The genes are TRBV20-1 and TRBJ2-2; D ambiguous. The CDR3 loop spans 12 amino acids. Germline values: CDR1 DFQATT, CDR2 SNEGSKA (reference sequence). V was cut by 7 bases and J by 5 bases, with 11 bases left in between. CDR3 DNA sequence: TGCAGTGTTGAGATGAGGACCGGGGAGCTGTTTTTT. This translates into CSVEMRTGELFF.

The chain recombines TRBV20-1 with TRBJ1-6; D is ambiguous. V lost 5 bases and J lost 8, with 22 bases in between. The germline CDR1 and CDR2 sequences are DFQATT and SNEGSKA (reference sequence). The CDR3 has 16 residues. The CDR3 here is CSAYSRPHGTHSPLHF. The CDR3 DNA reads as TGCAGTGCTTATAGCCGGCCCCACGGTACGCATTCACCCCTCCACTTT.

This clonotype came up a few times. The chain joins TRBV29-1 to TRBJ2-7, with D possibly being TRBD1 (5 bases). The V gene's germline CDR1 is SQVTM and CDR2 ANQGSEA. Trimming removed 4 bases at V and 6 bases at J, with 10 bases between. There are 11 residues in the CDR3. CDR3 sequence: CSVARGREQYF. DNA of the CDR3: TGCAGCGTTGCAAGGGGCCGCGAGCAGTACTTC.

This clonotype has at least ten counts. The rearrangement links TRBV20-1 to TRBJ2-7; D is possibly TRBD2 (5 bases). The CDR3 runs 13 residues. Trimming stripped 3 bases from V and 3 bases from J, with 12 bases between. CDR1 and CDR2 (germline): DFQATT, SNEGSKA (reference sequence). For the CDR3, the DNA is TGCAGTGCTAGGGAAGGCCGGGACTACGAGCAGTACTTC. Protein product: CSAREGRDYEQYF.

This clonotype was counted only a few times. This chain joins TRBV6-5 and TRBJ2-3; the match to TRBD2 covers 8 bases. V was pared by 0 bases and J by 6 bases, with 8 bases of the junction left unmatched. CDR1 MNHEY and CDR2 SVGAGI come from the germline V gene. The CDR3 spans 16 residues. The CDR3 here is CASSYSAGTRRDTQYF. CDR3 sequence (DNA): TGTGCCAGCAGTTACTCCGCCGGGACTAGACGTGATACGCAGTATTTT.

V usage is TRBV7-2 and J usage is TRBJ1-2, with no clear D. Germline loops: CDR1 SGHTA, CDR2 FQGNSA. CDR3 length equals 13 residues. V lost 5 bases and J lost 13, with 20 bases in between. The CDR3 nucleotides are TGTGCCAGCAGCCAAACCGTATCGAGGTCTCTCACCTTC. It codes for CASSQTVSRSLTF.

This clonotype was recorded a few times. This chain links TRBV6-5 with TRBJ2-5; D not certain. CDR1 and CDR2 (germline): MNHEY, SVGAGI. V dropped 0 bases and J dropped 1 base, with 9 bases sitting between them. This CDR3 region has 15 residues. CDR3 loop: CASSYSNGPQETQYF. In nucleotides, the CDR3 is TGTGCCAGCAGTTACTCGAATGGACCCCAAGAGACCCAGTACTTC.

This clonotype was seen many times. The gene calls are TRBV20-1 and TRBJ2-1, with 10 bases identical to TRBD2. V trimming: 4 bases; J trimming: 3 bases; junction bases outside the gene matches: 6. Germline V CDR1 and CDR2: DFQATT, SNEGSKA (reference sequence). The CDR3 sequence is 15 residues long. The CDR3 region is CSATGVAGGYNEQFF. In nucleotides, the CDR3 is TGCAGTGCTACGGGTGTAGCGGGGGGCTACAATGAGCAGTTCTTC.

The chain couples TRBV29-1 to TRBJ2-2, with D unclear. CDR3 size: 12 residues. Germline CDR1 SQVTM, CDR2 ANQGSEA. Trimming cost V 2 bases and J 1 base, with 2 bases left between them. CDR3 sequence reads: CSVERNTGELFF. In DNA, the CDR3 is TGCAGCGTTGAAAGGAACACCGGGGAGCTGTTTTTT.

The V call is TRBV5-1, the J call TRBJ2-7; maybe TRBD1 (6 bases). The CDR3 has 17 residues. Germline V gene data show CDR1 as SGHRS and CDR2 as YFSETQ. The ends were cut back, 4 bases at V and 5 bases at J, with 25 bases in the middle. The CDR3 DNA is TGCGCCAGCAGCACCACTCCGGACAAACCAGGGGATGACGAGCAGTACGTC. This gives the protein CASSTTPDKPGDDEQYV.

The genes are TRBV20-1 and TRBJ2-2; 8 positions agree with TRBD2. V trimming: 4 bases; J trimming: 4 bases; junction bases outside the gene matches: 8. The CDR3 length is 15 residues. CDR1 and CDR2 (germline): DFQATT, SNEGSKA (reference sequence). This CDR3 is CSAMGLRGVTGELFF. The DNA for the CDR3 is TGCAGTGCTATGGGTTTGCGGGGGGTCACCGGGGAGCTGTTTTTT.

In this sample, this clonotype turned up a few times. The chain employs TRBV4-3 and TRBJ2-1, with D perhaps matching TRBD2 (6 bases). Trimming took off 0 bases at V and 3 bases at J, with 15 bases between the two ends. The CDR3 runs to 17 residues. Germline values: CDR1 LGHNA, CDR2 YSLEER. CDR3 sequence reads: CASSQELAGIVYNEQFF. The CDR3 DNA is TGCGCCAGCAGCCAAGAATTGGCGGGGATCGTCTACAATGAGCAGTTCTTC.

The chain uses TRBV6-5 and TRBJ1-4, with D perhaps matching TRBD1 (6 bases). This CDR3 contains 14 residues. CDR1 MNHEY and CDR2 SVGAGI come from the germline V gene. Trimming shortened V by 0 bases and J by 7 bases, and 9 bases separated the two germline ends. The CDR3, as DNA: TGTGCCAGCAGTTACTCTACAGGGCCTGAAAAACTGTTTTTT. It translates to CASSYSTGPEKLFF.

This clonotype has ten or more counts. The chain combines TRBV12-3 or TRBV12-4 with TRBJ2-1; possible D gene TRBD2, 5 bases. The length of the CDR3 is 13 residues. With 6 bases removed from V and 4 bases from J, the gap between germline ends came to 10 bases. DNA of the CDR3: TGTGCCAGCAGCTCCGAGGGATACAATGAGCAGTTCTTC. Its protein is CASSSEGYNEQFF.

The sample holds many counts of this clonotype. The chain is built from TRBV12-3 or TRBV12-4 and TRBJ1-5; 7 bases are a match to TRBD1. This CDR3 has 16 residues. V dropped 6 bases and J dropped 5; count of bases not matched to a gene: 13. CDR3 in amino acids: CASSFHGATGDQPQHF. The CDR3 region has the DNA TGTGCCAGCAGCTTTCACGGGGCCACAGGGGATCAGCCCCAGCATTTT.

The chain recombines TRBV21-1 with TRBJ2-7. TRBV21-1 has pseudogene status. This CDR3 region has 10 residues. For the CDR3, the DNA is TGTGCCAGCAGCCTACACGAGCAGTACGTC. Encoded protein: CASSLHEQYV.

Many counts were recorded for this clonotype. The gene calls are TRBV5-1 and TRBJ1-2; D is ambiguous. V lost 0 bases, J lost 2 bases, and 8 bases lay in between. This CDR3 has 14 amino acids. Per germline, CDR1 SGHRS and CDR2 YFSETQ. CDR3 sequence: CASSLGTGNYGYTF. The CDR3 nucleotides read TGCGCCAGCAGCTTGGGTACGGGGAACTATGGCTACACCTTC.

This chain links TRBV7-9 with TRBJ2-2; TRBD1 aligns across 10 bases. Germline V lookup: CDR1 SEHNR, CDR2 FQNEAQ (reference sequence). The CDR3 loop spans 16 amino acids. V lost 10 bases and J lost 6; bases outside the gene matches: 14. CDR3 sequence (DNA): TGTGCCACCAAGGACCGGGACAGGGGATCAGCCGGGGAGCTGTTTTTT. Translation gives CATKDRDRGSAGELFF. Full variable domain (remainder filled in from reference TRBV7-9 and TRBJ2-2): DTGVSQNPRHKITKRGQNVTFRCDPISEHNRLYWYRQTLGQGPEFLTYFQNEAQLEKSRLLSDRFSAERPKGSFSTLEIQRTEQGDSAMYLCATKDRDRGSAGELFFGEGSRLTVL.

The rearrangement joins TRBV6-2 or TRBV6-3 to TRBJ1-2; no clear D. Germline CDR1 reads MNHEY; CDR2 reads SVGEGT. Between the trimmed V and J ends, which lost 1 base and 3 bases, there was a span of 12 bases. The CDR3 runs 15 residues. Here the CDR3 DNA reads TGTGCCAGCAGTTACTACGGGAACGACTACTATGGCTACACCTTC. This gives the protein CASSYYGNDYYGYTF.